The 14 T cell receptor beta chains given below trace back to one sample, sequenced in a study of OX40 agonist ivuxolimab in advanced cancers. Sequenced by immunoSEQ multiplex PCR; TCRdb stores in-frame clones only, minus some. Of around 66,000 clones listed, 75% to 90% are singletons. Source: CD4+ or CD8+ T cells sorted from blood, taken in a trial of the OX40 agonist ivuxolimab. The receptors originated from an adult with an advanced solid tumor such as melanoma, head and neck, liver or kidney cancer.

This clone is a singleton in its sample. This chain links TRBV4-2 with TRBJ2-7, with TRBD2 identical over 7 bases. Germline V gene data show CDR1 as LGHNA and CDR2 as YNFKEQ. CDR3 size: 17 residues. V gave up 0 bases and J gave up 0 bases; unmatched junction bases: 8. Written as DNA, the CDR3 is TGTGCCAGCAGCCAAGAGGGTCCAGCGGGGAACTCCTACGAGCAGTACTTC. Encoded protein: CASSQEGPAGNSYEQYF.

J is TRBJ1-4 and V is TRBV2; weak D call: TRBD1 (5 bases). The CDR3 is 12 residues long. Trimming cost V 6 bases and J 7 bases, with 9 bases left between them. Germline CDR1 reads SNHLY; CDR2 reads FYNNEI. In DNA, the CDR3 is TGTGCCAGCAGGGCAGGGAGTGAAAAACTGTTTTTT. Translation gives CASRAGSEKLFF.

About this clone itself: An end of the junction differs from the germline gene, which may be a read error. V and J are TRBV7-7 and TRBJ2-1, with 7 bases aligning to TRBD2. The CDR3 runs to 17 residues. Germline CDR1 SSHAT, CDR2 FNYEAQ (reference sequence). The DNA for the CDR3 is TGTGCTAGCAGCTTATATGTCGGCGGGAGCTCCTACAATGAGCAGTTCTTC. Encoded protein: CASSLYVGGSSYNEQFF.

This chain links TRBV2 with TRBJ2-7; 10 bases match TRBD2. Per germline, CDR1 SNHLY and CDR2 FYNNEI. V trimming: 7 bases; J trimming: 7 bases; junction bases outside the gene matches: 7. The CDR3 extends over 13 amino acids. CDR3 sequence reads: CASMVGAGGEQYF. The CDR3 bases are TGTGCCAGCATGGTAGGAGCGGGAGGGGAGCAGTACTTC.

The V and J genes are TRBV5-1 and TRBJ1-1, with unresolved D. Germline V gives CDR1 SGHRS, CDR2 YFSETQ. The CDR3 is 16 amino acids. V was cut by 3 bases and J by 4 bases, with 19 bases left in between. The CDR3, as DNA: TGCGCCAGCAGCTCCTTGCTGGGAGGGAGGCTCACTGAAGCTTTCTTT. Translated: CASSSLLGGRLTEAFF.

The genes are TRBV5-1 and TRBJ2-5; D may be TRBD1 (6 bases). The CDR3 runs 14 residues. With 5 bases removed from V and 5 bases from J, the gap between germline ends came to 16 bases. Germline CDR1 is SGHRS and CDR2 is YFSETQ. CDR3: CASSYQGKRETQYF. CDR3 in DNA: TGCGCCAGCAGTTACCAGGGGAAAAGGGAGACCCAGTACTTC.

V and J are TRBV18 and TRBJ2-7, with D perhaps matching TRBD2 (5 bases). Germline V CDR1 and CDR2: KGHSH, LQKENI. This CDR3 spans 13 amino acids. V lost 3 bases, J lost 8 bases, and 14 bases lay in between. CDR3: CASSPDWASQQYF. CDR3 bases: TGTGCCAGCTCACCGGACTGGGCTAGTCAGCAGTACTTC.

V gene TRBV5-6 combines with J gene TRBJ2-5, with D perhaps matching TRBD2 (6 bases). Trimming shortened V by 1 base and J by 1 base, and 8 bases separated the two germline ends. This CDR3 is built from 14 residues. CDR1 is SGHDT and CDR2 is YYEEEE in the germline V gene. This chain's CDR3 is CASSLRGGQETQYF. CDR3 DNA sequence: TGTGCCAGCAGCTTGCGGGGAGGCCAAGAGACCCAGTACTTC.

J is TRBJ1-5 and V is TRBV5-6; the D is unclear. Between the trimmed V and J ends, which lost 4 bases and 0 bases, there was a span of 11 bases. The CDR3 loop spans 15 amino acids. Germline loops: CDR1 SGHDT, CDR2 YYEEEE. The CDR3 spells CASSLGYYSNQPQHF. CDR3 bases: TGTGCCAGCAGCCTGGGTTATTATAGCAATCAGCCCCAGCATTTT. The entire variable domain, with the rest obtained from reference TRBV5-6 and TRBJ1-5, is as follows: DAGVTQSPTHLIKTRGQQVTLRCSPKSGHDTVSWYQQALGQGPQFIFQYYEEEERQRGNFPDRFSGHQFPNYSSELNVNALLLGDSALYLCASSLGYYSNQPQHFGDGTRLSIL.

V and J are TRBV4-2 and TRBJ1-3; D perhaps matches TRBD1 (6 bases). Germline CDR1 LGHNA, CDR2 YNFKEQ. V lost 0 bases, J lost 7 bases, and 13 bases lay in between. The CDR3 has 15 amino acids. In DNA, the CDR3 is TGTGCCAGCAGCCAAGAAACAGGGTTAGGGAACACCATATATTTT. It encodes CASSQETGLGNTIYF.

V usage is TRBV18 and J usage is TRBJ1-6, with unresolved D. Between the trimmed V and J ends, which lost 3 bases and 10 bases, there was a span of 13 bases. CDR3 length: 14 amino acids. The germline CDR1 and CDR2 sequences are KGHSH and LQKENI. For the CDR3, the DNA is TGTGCCAGCTCACCGGAGGGCCAAGGATCACCCCTCCACTTT. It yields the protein CASSPEGQGSPLHF.

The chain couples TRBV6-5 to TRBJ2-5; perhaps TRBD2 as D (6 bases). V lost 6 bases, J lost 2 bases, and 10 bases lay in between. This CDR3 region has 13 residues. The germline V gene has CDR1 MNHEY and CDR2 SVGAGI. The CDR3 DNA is TGTGCCAGCAGGCGGGGCTTACAAGAGACCCAGTACTTC. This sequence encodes CASRRGLQETQYF.

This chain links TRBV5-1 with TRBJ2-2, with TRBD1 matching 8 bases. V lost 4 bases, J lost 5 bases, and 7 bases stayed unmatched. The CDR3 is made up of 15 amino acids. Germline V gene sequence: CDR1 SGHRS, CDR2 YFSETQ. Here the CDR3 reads CASSRGQGRTGELFF. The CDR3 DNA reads TGCGCCAGCAGCCGAGGACAGGGAAGGACCGGGGAGCTGTTTTTT. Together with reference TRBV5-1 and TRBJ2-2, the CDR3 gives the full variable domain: KAGVTQTPRYLIKTRGQQVTLSCSPISGHRSVSWYQQTPGQGLQFLFEYFSETQRNKGNFPGRFSGRQFSNSRSEMNVSTLELGDSALYLCASSRGQGRTGELFFGEGSRLTVL.

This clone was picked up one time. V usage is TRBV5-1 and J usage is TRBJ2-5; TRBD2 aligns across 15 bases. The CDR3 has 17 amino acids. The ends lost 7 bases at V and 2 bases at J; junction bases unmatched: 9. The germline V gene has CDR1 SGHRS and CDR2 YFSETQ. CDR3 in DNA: TGCGCCAGCTCTCGGACTAGCGGGGGGGCTAAACAAGAGACCCAGTACTTC. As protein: CASSRTSGGAKQETQYF.